This passage covers 26 T cell receptor beta chains from one sample sequenced in a study of read filtering for tumor transcriptome and immune sequencing (dated by TCRdb to 2020 to 2022). TCRdb lists the instrument as Illumina HiSeq 4000. TCR libraries were constructed from 400 ng RNA using the Immunoverse kit, and molecular barcoded adaptors covering alpha/delta and beta/gamma chains were employed. TCRdb trimmed the raw reads at Q25, called clones with MiXCR and kept productive beta chains. All rows with the same CDR3 protein become a single entry with the most common DNA and genes. This sample gives about 60,000 distinct CDR3 sequences in total; about 15% of them show up just once. The ten largest clonotypes hold 40% to 55% of the sample. The sequenced material came from a population of CD138-negative cells sorted from bone marrow. Read against the paper, the sample's cell subset or site label means: bone marrow mononuclear cells depleted of CD138+ plasma/myeloma cells by negative magnetic selection. These receptors all stem from a donor at least 40 years old with multiple myeloma.

A word on this clonotype: Only one base separates this from a far larger clonotype, so it likely reflects a read error. The chain recombines TRBV21-1 with TRBJ2-1; the listed D gene, TRBD2, was not tested against the DNA. TRBV21-1 is annotated as a pseudogene. The CDR3 spans 16 residues. The CDR3 reads CASSLGTSGSYNERFF. DNA for the CDR3: TGTGCCAGCAGCTTAGGGACTAGCGGCTCCTACAATGAGCGGTTCTTC.

This clonotype was detected ten times or more. V and J are TRBV29-1 and TRBJ2-1; 9 positions match TRBD2. The germline V gene has CDR1 SQVTM and CDR2 ANQGSEA. The V gene end was trimmed by 3 bases and the J gene end by 7 bases; junction bases not matched to a gene: 7. This CDR3 spans 14 amino acids. The CDR3 DNA follows: TGCAGCGTTGAGACTAGCGGAATATCAAATGAGCAGTTCTTC. Residues: CSVETSGISNEQFF.

This clonotype was detected ten times or more. CDR3 loop: CASRPQGLTIAGAHEQYF. CDR3 coding DNA: TGTGCCAGCAGACCACAGGGCTTGACTATAGCGGGAGCCCACGAGCAGTACTTC. This chain uses TRBV12-3 or TRBV12-4 with TRBJ2-7, with 9 bases matching TRBD2. The CDR3 runs to 18 residues. Trimming cost V 6 bases and J 5 bases; bases outside gene matches: 20.

The sample holds one count of this clonotype. This chain joins TRBV5-1 and TRBJ2-7; 7 bases are a match to TRBD2. This CDR3 has 15 amino acids. V shed 0 bases, J shed 0 bases, and the junction held 3 bases outside the gene matches. Germline V lookup: CDR1 SGHRS, CDR2 YFSETQ. The CDR3 region has the DNA TGCGCCAGCAGCTTGGTGGCTAGCGGCTCCTACGAGCAGTACTTC. Translating gives CASSLVASGSYEQYF.

This clonotype was observed at least ten times. V gene TRBV18 combines with J gene TRBJ2-7, with 9 bases aligning to TRBD2. Germline CDR1 KGHSH, CDR2 LQKENI. Trimming took 1 base from V and 3 from J; bases not matched to a gene: 4. The CDR3 runs to 15 residues. The CDR3 sequence is CASSPRNSGGYEQYF. The CDR3 nucleotides read TGTGCCAGCTCACCACGAAATAGCGGGGGCTACGAGCAGTACTTC.

For this clonotype: The junction does not match germline at one end; this may be a read error. Here the CDR3 DNA reads TGTGCCATCAGTGAGTCCTGGGGACTAAGCAATCAGCCCCGGCATTTT. It encodes CAISESWGLSNQPRHF. The genes are TRBV10-3 and TRBJ1-5; D may be TRBD1 (5 bases). This CDR3 region has 16 residues. The germline CDR1 and CDR2 sequences are ENHRY and SYGVKD.

This clonotype was recorded at least ten times. The V gene is TRBV7-9, the J gene TRBJ2-3; D is unclear. Between the trimmed V and J ends, which lost 1 base and 3 bases, there was a span of 5 bases. The CDR3 has 13 residues. CDR1 SEHNR and CDR2 FQNEAQ come from the germline V gene (reference sequence). In DNA form, the CDR3 reads TGTGCCAGCAGCTTAGACGTGACAGATACGCAGTATTTT. Its translation is CASSLDVTDTQYF.

Note on this clonotype: Just one base apart from a much larger clone, this may be a read error. As the CDR3 is not closed by the conserved phenylalanine or tryptophan, this likely results from a read error. The chain combines TRBV24-1 with TRBJ1-5, with TRBD1 matching over 7 bases. Germline values: CDR1 KGHDR, CDR2 SFDVKD. This CDR3 has 13 residues. V was clipped by 3 bases and J by 6 bases; unmatched bases: 1. For the CDR3, the DNA is TGTGCCACCAGTGATACAGGGGTTCAGCCCCAGCATCTT. Translated, it gives CATSDTGVQPQHL.

This clonotype has at least ten counts. The chain uses TRBV5-1 and TRBJ2-1; 7 nucleotides match TRBD2. The germline CDR1 and CDR2 sequences are SGHRS and YFSETQ. CDR3 size: 16 residues. The J segment lost 8 bases and the V segment lost 3 bases, leaving 14 bases of the junction unmatched. The CDR3 protein is CASSSPSGLGWDEQFF. CDR3 coding DNA: TGCGCCAGCAGCTCGCCTTCAGGACTAGGCTGGGATGAGCAGTTCTTC.

This clonotype appeared many times. The chain links TRBV7-2 to TRBJ2-1; no reliable D call. Trimming took off 5 bases at V and 2 bases at J, with 7 bases between the two ends. Germline V gives CDR1 SGHTA, CDR2 FQGNSA. CDR3 length: 13 amino acids. CDR3 DNA: TGTGCCAGCAGCCCCGGACCCTACAATGAGCAGTTCTTC. Encoded protein: CASSPGPYNEQFF.

V usage is TRBV6-2 or TRBV6-3 and J usage is TRBJ2-7, with 7 bases aligning to TRBD1. The V and J ends lost 6 bases and 3 bases, in that order; junction bases with no gene match: 2. The CDR3 spans 12 residues. The germline gives CDR1 MNHEY, CDR2 SVGEGT. DNA of the CDR3: TGTGCCAGCAGAGCAGGGGGCTACGAGCAGTACTTC. It encodes CASRAGGYEQYF.

This clonotype has ten or more counts. V usage is TRBV29-1 and J usage is TRBJ1-1; weak D call: TRBD1 (6 bases). This CDR3 is 12 amino acids long. V gave up 4 bases and J gave up 5 bases, with 11 bases separating them. In germline, CDR1 is SQVTM, CDR2 ANQGSEA. The CDR3 DNA follows: TGCAGCGTTGGGGTACAGGGTACTGAAGCTTTCTTT. It translates to CSVGVQGTEAFF. The entire variable domain, with the rest obtained from reference TRBV29-1 and TRBJ1-1, is as follows: SAVISQKPSRDICQRGTSLTIQCQVDSQVTMMFWYRQQPGQSLTLIATANQGSEATYESGFVIDKFPISRPNLTFSTLTVSNMSPEDSSIYLCSVGVQGTEAFFGQGTRLTVV.

Comments on this clonotype: A clone one base away is much larger, so this may be a read error. The chain has TRBV6-5 and TRBJ2-5, with TRBD1 matching 7 bases. The CDR3 loop spans 14 amino acids. The trim removed 2 bases at V and 3 bases at J, leaving 3 bases unmatched. Germline CDR1 MNHEY, CDR2 SVGAGI. DNA for the CDR3: TGTGCCAGCAGTTACGAGGGGGCAGAAGAGACCCAGTACTTC. This translates into CASSYEGAEETQYF.

This clonotype has a count of ten or more. CDR3: CASRGRPDTEAFF. DNA for the CDR3: TGTGCCAGCAGGGGCCGCCCAGACACTGAAGCTTTCTTT. V is TRBV27 and J is TRBJ1-1, with D uncertain. This CDR3 has 13 amino acids. Germline assignment: CDR1 MNHEY and CDR2 SMNVEV (reference sequence). V lost 6 bases to trimming and J lost 3 bases, with 11 bases between them.

V usage is TRBV27 and J usage is TRBJ1-1; D might be TRBD1 (6 bases). The CDR3 has 14 residues. V was cut by 7 bases and J by 2 bases, with 14 bases left in between. CDR1 is MNHEY, CDR2 SMNVEV, per germline (reference sequence). CDR3 amino acids: CASIAMTGNTEAFF. The CDR3, as DNA: TGTGCCAGCATAGCCATGACAGGCAACACTGAAGCTTTCTTT.

This clonotype was seen repeatedly, ten times or more. J is TRBJ2-3 and V is TRBV29-1; 8 nucleotides line up with TRBD1. V shed 6 bases and J 4 bases; nucleotides not matched to a gene: 3. CDR1 and CDR2 from the germline V gene are SQVTM and ANQGSEA. CDR3 length: 12 amino acids. The CDR3 reads CSVAQGADTQYF. Written as DNA, the CDR3 is TGCAGCGTAGCACAGGGGGCAGATACGCAGTATTTT.

The table lists this clonotype with a few counts. Its ends do not fully match the called genes, so a read error is possible. Written as DNA, the CDR3 is TGTGCCTGGATACCGTCGGGGGGGGAGACCCAGGACTTC. Translation gives CAWIPSGGETQDF. The chain employs TRBV30 and TRBJ2-5, with 8 bases identical to TRBD2. The length of the CDR3 is 13 residues. CDR1 GTSNPN and CDR2 SVGIG come from the germline V gene (reference sequence).

Points on this clonotype: Being one base from a much bigger clone, this may be a read error. This chain links TRBV28 with TRBJ2-5, with D possibly TRBD2 on 6 matching bases. Germline V gene lookup returns CDR1 MDHEN and CDR2 SYDVKM. The CDR3 loop spans 15 amino acids. The V and J ends lost 2 bases and 1 base respectively, with 11 bases between them. CDR3 DNA sequence: TGTGCCAGCAGTTTAGCGGGACGGTTCCAAGAGACCCAGTACTTC. It translates to CASSLAGRFQETQYF.

This clonotype has at least ten counts. V usage is TRBV20-1 and J usage is TRBJ2-1, with 12 nucleotides matching TRBD2. This CDR3 contains 15 residues. Germline V CDR1 and CDR2: DFQATT, SNEGSKA (reference sequence). The V and J ends lost 3 bases and 9 bases, in that order; junction bases with no gene match: 9. CDR3 DNA: TGCAGTGCTAGTGATACTAGCGGGAGGCGGGGTGAGCAGTTCTTC. The encoded protein is CSASDTSGRRGEQFF.

This clonotype was seen ten or more times. J is TRBJ2-3 and V is TRBV19; perhaps TRBD2 as D (6 bases). The CDR3 extends over 15 amino acids. Germline loops: CDR1 LNHDA, CDR2 SQIVND (reference sequence). V lost 1 base to trimming and J lost 2 bases, with 10 bases between them. This CDR3 reads CASSIGEAFTDTQYF. CDR3 DNA sequence: TGTGCCAGTAGTATAGGGGAGGCTTTCACAGATACGCAGTATTTT.

This clonotype occurred many times. V is TRBV27 and J is TRBJ2-7; 9 positions match TRBD1. The CDR3 is 12 amino acids. Germline loops: CDR1 MNHEY, CDR2 SMNVEV (reference sequence). V shed 5 bases, J shed 6 bases, and the junction held 2 bases outside the gene matches. CDR3 sequence: CASSPQGAEQYF. CDR3 DNA sequence: TGTGCCAGCAGTCCACAGGGGGCCGAGCAGTACTTC.

In its sample, this clonotype was seen a few times. The chain employs TRBV29-1 and TRBJ2-5; D possibly matches TRBD1 or TRBD2 (5 bases each). The V and J ends lost 6 bases and 5 bases respectively, with 19 bases between them. The germline V gene has CDR1 SQVTM and CDR2 ANQGSEA. The length of the CDR3 is 14 residues. CDR3 sequence (DNA): TGCAGCGTCCCCACCGGGACCCTCAGGGAGACCCAGTACTTC. Protein product: CSVPTGTLRETQYF.

This clonotype was found many times. This chain joins TRBV7-2 and TRBJ2-6, with 8 bases fitting TRBD2. CDR1 is SGHTA, CDR2 FQGNSA, per germline. V trimming: 6 bases; J trimming: 4 bases; junction bases outside the gene matches: 11. The CDR3 is made up of 17 amino acids. The CDR3: CASRWGAGAGGANVLTF. The CDR3 DNA reads as TGTGCCAGCAGATGGGGAGCGGGAGCGGGGGGGGCCAACGTCCTGACTTTC.

The table lists this clonotype with many counts. The rearrangement links TRBV7-6 to TRBJ2-1; 10 bases align to TRBD2. The junction had 3 bases not matched to a gene; V was cut back by 3 bases and J by 7 bases. This CDR3 has 14 amino acids. Germline CDR1 reads SGHVS; CDR2 reads FNYEAQ. DNA for the CDR3: TGTGCCAGCAGCTTGAGCGGGAGGGTAAATGAGCAGTTCTTC. Amino acid sequence: CASSLSGRVNEQFF. The full variable domain, completed using reference TRBV7-6 and TRBJ2-1, is GAGVSQSPRYKVTKRGQDVALRCDPISGHVSLYWYRQALGQGPEFLTYFNYEAQQDKSGLPNDRFSAERPEGSISTLTIQRTEQRDSAMYRCASSLSGRVNEQFFGPGTRLTVL.

This clonotype has at least ten counts. V is TRBV29-1 and J is TRBJ2-7; D remains ambiguous. This CDR3 is 11 amino acids long. Trimming shortened V by 3 bases and J by 5 bases, and 8 bases separated the two germline ends. Germline CDR1 reads SQVTM; CDR2 reads ANQGSEA. In DNA form, the CDR3 reads TGCAGCGTTGAGACGGTCGACGAGCAGTACTTC. This encodes CSVETVDEQYF.

This chain connects TRBV11-2 to TRBJ2-5, with 9 bases fitting TRBD2. Germline trimming cut 5 bases from V and 3 bases from J; bases unmatched to any gene: 13. Germline V gene data show CDR1 as SGHAT and CDR2 as FQNNGV. The CDR3 is 17 residues long. CDR3 in DNA: TGTGCCAGCAGCCCCCCTTTGAGTCTAGCGGGGAAAGAGACCCAGTACTTC. It translates to CASSPPLSLAGKETQYF. Drawing the rest from reference TRBV11-2 and TRBJ2-5, the complete variable domain is EAGVAQSPRYKIIEKRQSVAFWCNPISGHATLYWYQQILGQGPKLLIQFQNNGVVDDSQLPKDRFSAERLKGVDSTLKIQPAKLEDSAVYLCASSPPLSLAGKETQYFGPGTRLLVL.